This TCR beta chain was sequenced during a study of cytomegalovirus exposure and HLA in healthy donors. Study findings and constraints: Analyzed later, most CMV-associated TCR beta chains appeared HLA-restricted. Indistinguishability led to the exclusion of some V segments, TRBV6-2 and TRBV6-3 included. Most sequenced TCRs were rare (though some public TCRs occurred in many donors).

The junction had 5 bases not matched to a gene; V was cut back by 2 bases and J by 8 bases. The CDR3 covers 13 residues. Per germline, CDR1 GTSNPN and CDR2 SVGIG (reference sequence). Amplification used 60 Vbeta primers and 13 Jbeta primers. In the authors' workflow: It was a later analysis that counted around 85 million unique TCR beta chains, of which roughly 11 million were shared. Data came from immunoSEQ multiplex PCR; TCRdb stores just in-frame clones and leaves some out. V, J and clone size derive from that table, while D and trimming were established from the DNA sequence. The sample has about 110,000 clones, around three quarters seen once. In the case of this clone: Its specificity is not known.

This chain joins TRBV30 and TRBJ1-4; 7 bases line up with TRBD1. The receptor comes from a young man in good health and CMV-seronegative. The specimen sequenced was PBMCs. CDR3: CAWSKGATEKLFF. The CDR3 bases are TGTGCCTGGAGTAAGGGGGCAACGGAAAAACTGTTTTTT.